A selection of T cell receptor beta chains follows, all from one sample in a study of blood T cell repertoires in COVID-19. TCRdb keeps only in-frame clones here, not all; method: immunoSEQ multiplex PCR. The sample lists some 350,000 clones; more than 80% were seen once. Sequenced input: PBMCs or T cells enriched from blood (not recorded which). These receptors originate from a young man who had recovered from COVID-19. The CDR3 runs from the conserved cysteine through the conserved F or W. D genes are given only for firm matches. Clone size is given for some rows only: seen once, a few or many times, or a class if the clone is expanded.

V gene,D gene,J gene,clone size,CDR3 protein,CDR3 DNA
TRBV6-1,-,TRBJ2-7,-,CASSEDRASSSYEQYF,TGTGCCAGCAGTGAAGATCGAGCGTCGAGCTCCTACGAGCAGTACTTC
TRBV7-2,-,TRBJ1-2,once,CASSLDRREYGYTF,TGTGCCAGCAGCTTAGACAGGAGGGAATATGGCTACACCTTC
TRBV7-9,TRBD2,TRBJ2-3,-,CASSLGLAGLKYTDTQYF,TGTGCCAGCAGCCTCGGACTAGCGGGACTAAAATACACAGATACGCAGTATTTT
TRBV4-1,TRBD2,TRBJ2-7,once,CASSRPILAGGRYEQYF,TGCGCCAGCAGCCGCCCAATCCTAGCGGGGGGCAGATACGAGCAGTACTTC
TRBV3-1/TRBV3-2,-,TRBJ1-5,-,CASSPNSQYQPQHF,TGTGCCAGCAGCCCAAACTCCCAATATCAGCCCCAGCATTTT
TRBV3-1/TRBV3-2,-,TRBJ1-4,few,CASSHHSINEKLFF,TGTGCCAGCAGCCACCACAGCATTAATGAAAAACTGTTTTTT
TRBV28,TRBD1,TRBJ1-1,-,CASRTGGYTEAFF,TGTGCCAGCAGGACAGGGGGGTACACTGAAGCTTTCTTT
TRBV6-1,-,TRBJ2-7,-,CASSEQASYEQYF,TGTGCCAGCAGTGAACAGGCCTCCTACGAGCAGTACTTC
TRBV4-3,TRBD2,TRBJ2-1,-,CASSQETSGTTGVYNEQFF,TGCGCCAGCAGCCAAGAAACTAGCGGGACCACCGGTGTATACAATGAGCAGTTCTTC
TRBV7-2,-,TRBJ2-2,-,CASSFRTDETGELFF,TGTGCCAGCAGCTTTCGGACAGACGAAACCGGGGAGCTGTTTTTT
TRBV2,TRBD1,TRBJ2-3,once,CASRGTGTDTQYF,TGTGCCAGCAGGGGGACAGGCACAGATACGCAGTATTTT
TRBV15,-,TRBJ1-1,once,CATSRDDKGTEAFF,TGTGCCACCAGCAGAGATGATAAGGGGACTGAAGCTTTCTTT
TRBV27,-,TRBJ2-3,-,CASIRTDTDTQYF,TGTGCCAGCATCCGGACAGACACAGATACGCAGTATTTT
TRBV28,-,TRBJ1-6,-,CASRGGIGSPLHF,TGTGCCAGCAGGGGGGGAATCGGTTCACCCCTCCACTTT
TRBV7-9,TRBD1,TRBJ1-2,-,CASSLVTGIGYTF,TGTGCCAGCAGCCTCGTGACAGGGATCGGCTACACCTTC
TRBV7-9,-,TRBJ2-1,-,CASRLGGTGNEQFF,TGTGCCAGCAGATTAGGCGGGACGGGCAATGAGCAGTTCTTC
TRBV11-1,TRBD1,TRBJ1-1,-,CASTQGVIGTEAFF,TGTGCCAGCACCCAGGGGGTTATCGGCACTGAAGCTTTCTTT
TRBV6-5,-,TRBJ1-2,-,CASRQVGGYTF,TGTGCCAGCAGGCAGGTGGGCGGCTACACCTTC
TRBV2,-,TRBJ1-2,few,CASMDQGYGYTF,TGTGCCAGCATGGACCAGGGCTATGGCTACACCTTC
TRBV7-7,TRBD1,TRBJ2-7,-,CASSPIDRGPTEQYF,TGTGCCAGCAGCCCCATAGACAGGGGGCCTACCGAGCAGTACTTC
TRBV7-8,TRBD1,TRBJ1-1,-,CASSLALQGTEAFF,TGTGCCAGCAGCCTCGCCCTACAGGGGACTGAAGCTTTCTTT
TRBV4-3,-,TRBJ1-6,-,CASSQANSPLHF,TGCGCCAGCAGCCAAGCAAATTCACCCCTCCACTTT
TRBV4-3,TRBD2,TRBJ2-7,-,CASSQGWSSGSYEQYF,TGCGCCAGCAGCCAAGGTTGGTCTAGCGGGAGCTACGAGCAGTACTTC
TRBV28,-,TRBJ1-5,-,CASSSPLRQPQHF,TGTGCCAGCAGTTCCCCTCTACGGCAGCCCCAGCATTTT
TRBV27,-,TRBJ2-5,-,CASSPYQSTVMYF,TGTGCCAGCAGTCCATACCAGTCGACAGTGATGTACTTC
TRBV4-1,TRBD2,TRBJ2-3,-,CASSHPGLAGGRAADTQYF,TGCGCCAGCAGCCATCCGGGACTAGCGGGGGGGCGTGCCGCAGATACGCAGTATTTT
TRBV2,TRBD1,TRBJ1-5,-,CASTMDRAYSNQPQHF,TGTGCCAGCACCATGGACAGGGCCTATAGCAATCAGCCCCAGCATTTT
TRBV7-2,-,TRBJ2-4,few,CASGREGNIQYF,TGTGCCAGCGGTCGGGAAGGAAACATTCAGTACTTC
TRBV27,-,TRBJ1-2,-,CASSFREAAYGYTF,TGTGCCAGCAGTTTCCGGGAGGCTGCCTATGGCTACACCTTC
TRBV7-2,-,TRBJ2-1,-,CASSSVDSPRSYNEQFF,TGTGCCAGCAGCTCCGTGGACAGCCCACGCTCCTACAATGAGCAGTTCTTC
TRBV11-2,TRBD1,TRBJ1-4,-,CASSPSGGLVEKLFF,TGTGCCAGCAGCCCTTCAGGGGGCCTGGTTGAAAAACTGTTTTTT
TRBV5-5,-,TRBJ1-1,once,CASSTSFREPNTEAFF,TGTGCCAGCAGCACCTCTTTTCGGGAACCGAACACTGAAGCTTTCTTT
TRBV7-8,TRBD1,TRBJ1-1,-,CASSRDRGPAFF,TGTGCCAGCAGCCGCGACAGGGGGCCGGCTTTCTTT
TRBV5-5,TRBD1,TRBJ2-5,-,CASSLERQGSETQYF,TGTGCCAGCAGCTTGGAGCGACAGGGTTCAGAGACCCAGTACTTC
TRBV7-6,TRBD1,TRBJ1-1,-,CASSSKDRGPTEAFF,TGTGCCAGCAGCTCAAAAGACAGGGGGCCCACTGAAGCTTTCTTT
TRBV5-1,-,TRBJ2-2,-,CASSLVIANTGELFF,TGCGCCAGCAGCTTGGTGATAGCGAACACCGGGGAGCTGTTTTTT
TRBV3-1/TRBV3-2,TRBD2,TRBJ2-1,-,CASSQVLAGGRDEQFF,TGTGCCAGCAGCCAAGTCTTGGCGGGAGGAAGGGATGAGCAGTTCTTC
TRBV2,TRBD1,TRBJ1-6,-,CASRDRGTSPLHF,TGTGCCAGCCGGGACAGGGGAACTTCACCCCTCCACTTT
TRBV11-2,-,TRBJ2-1,-,CASSLITSGVYNEQFF,TGTGCCAGCAGCTTAATCACGAGCGGAGTTTATAATGAGCAGTTCTTC
TRBV27,TRBD1,TRBJ2-7,-,CASSRTGGYNEQYF,TGTGCCAGCAGCCGGACAGGGGGTTACAACGAGCAGTACTTC
TRBV4-1,TRBD1,TRBJ1-1,-,CASSQIGTRTGWDTEAFF,TGCGCCAGCAGCCAAATCGGTACAAGGACAGGTTGGGACACTGAAGCTTTCTTT